Below are 30 T cell receptor beta chains sequenced from a single sample in a study of tumor and adjacent non-tumor tissue in lung cancer. Three rounds of nested PCR, following a modified ARM-PCR protocol, produced the TCRbeta library. TCRdb called the multiplex PCR reads again in MiXCR, with one record for every CDR3 protein. The table lists 90,000 to 100,000 distinct CDR3 sequences, 80% of them singletons, with more than 30% in the top ten. No cell sorting was done before RNA was extracted from the tissue. This non-tumor lung sample came from over 3 cm beyond the tumor edge. The specimen sequenced was distant non-tumor lung tissue. The receptors were gathered from a man aged 55 to 70 with small cell lung cancer.

This clonotype was detected many times. A much larger clone differs from this one at a single base, so this may be a read error. This rearrangement joins TRBV11-2 to TRBJ2-3, with 8 nucleotides matching TRBD1. The CDR3 contains 14 residues. Trimming cost V 1 base and J 8 bases; bases outside gene matches: 5. Germline-derived CDR1 and CDR2 are SGHAT and FQNNGV. CDR3 in DNA: TGTGCCAGCAGCTTAGTTCAGGGGGCAGGTACGCAGTATTTT. Translated: CASSLVQGAGTQYF.

Regarding this clonotype: This CDR3 fails to terminate in the conserved phenylalanine or tryptophan, so it likely reflects a read error. The limits of the CDR3 on the DNA are not certain, so only TCRdb's listed CDR3 is given. The CDR3 sequence is CASSQDLRTNTGEQFS. The chain carries TRBV4-2 and TRBJ2-2. Termini included, the CDR3 measures 16 amino acids. Germline CDR1 reads LGHNA; CDR2 reads YNFKEQ.

This clonotype was observed many times. The CDR3 reads CASSSRGRRTDTQYF. As DNA, the CDR3 is TGTGCCAGCAGTTCTCGGGGGCGGAGGACAGATACGCAGTATTTT. V gene TRBV12-3 or TRBV12-4 combines with J gene TRBJ2-3, with D possibly being TRBD1 or TRBD2 (6 bases each). The V end lost 4 bases, the J end lost 3 bases, and 14 bases lay between the germline ends. This CDR3 comprises 15 residues.

Of note for this clonotype: A read error may account for a junction end that differs from germline. The chain links TRBV4-1 to TRBJ2-1, with unresolved D. CDR1 and CDR2 from the germline V gene are MGHRA and YSYEKL. The CDR3 has 15 residues. CDR3 in DNA: TGCGCCTGCAGCCAAGAATCCAGCGACCACAATGAGCAGTTCTTC. It translates to CACSQESSDHNEQFF.

This clonotype was observed a few times. The DNA is left out, because the CDR3 cannot be placed on it with certainty; the CDR3 is given as TCRdb lists it. This chain links TRBV29-1 with TRBJ2-3; the table calls TRBD1, which could not be checked here. The CDR3 is made up of 13 amino acids, end residues included. Germline V gene data show CDR1 as SQVTM and CDR2 as ANQGSEA. The chain's CDR3 is CSVGGGSTDTRYF.

In regard to this clonotype: Sequence at one end of the junction differs from germline and may be a read error. The J gene is TRBJ2-1, the V gene TRBV6-5; perhaps TRBD2 as D (7 bases). The V gene's germline CDR1 is MNHEY and CDR2 SVGAGI. The CDR3 spans 16 residues. The CDR3 sequence: CASTYEEGGGAGERFF. CDR3 nucleotides: TGTGCCAGCACTTACGAGGAAGGGGGGGGTGCCGGGGAGCGGTTCTTC.

Comment on this clonotype: With a much larger clone just one base away, this may be a read error. In nucleotides, the CDR3 is TGTGCCAGCAGCGACCCGACGACGACGGGGGAGACCCAGTACTTC. This encodes CASSDPTTTGETQYF. The rearrangement uses TRBV28 and TRBJ2-5; D is perhaps TRBD2 (5 bases). The CDR3 totals 15 residues. V lost 6 bases to trimming and J lost 5 bases, with 19 bases between them. From germline, CDR1 is MDHEN and CDR2 SYDVKM.

About this clonotype itself: A junction end diverges from the germline sequence, so it may reflect a read error. The chain carries TRBV11-2 and TRBJ2-3; a possible D gene is TRBD1 (5 bases). CDR1 and CDR2 from the germline V gene are SGHAT and FQNNGV. The CDR3 has 13 residues. CDR3 coding DNA: TGTGCCAGTAGCTTAGACTGGACAAATACGCACTATTTT. Protein sequence: CASSLDWTNTHYF.

To note about this clonotype: Relative to the germline gene, one junction end is altered; a read error may explain this. The DNA of the CDR3 is TGTGCCAGCAGTGGTTTAGCGGGAGGGCCCACCACTGGGCAGTCCTTC. Protein product: CASSGLAGGPTTGQSF. V is TRBV11-2 and J is TRBJ2-1, with TRBD2 matching over 11 bases. Germline V lookup: CDR1 SGHAT, CDR2 FQNNGV. This CDR3 comprises 16 residues.

This chain connects TRBV6-1 to TRBJ2-3; TRBD2 aligns across 9 bases. CDR1 and CDR2 (germline): MNHNS, SASEGT. This CDR3 region has 15 residues. Unmatched junction bases numbered 12, after V lost 6 bases and J lost 8 bases. The CDR3 sequence is CASSEVGTSHATQYF. CDR3 in DNA: TGTGCCAGCAGCGAGGTCGGGACTAGCCATGCTACGCAGTATTTT.

The rearrangement joins TRBV4-1 to TRBJ2-7, with 7 bases that match TRBD2. V shed 0 bases, J shed 5 bases, and the junction held 10 bases outside the gene matches. This CDR3 spans 16 amino acids. Per germline, CDR1 MGHRA and CDR2 YSYEKL. The CDR3 coding sequence is TGCGCCAGCAGCCAAGATCAGCGGGACCCCTATGACGAGCAGTACTTC. Protein sequence: CASSQDQRDPYDEQYF.

As to this clonotype: Germline is not matched at one junction end, which may reflect a read error. The chain joins TRBV12-5 to TRBJ1-1; unclear D gene. Germline CDR1 reads LGHNT; CDR2 reads FRNRAP. The CDR3 totals 16 residues. Written as DNA, the CDR3 is TGTACTAGTGGTTCGTCTTTGGCTCGGACGGCGGATGAAGCTTTCTTT. Translated, it gives CTSGSSLARTADEAFF.

The table lists this clonotype with a few counts. The CDR3 DNA is TGTGTCAGTAGCCCATCAGTTTGGGGGGCAGACGAGCAGTACGTT. The encoded protein is CVSSPSVWGADEQYV. The chain employs TRBV11-2 and TRBJ2-7; D could derive from TRBD1 or TRBD2 (6 bases each). There are 15 residues in the CDR3. Germline lookup yields CDR1 SGHAT and CDR2 FQNNGV.

This clonotype was seen only once. At one end, the junction sequence differs from germline, possibly due to a read error. The gene calls are TRBV11-3 and TRBJ2-2; possible D gene TRBD2, 5 bases. CDR3 length equals 16 residues. CDR1 is SGHNT, CDR2 YENEEA, per germline. The CDR3 reads CASSLTAGVVAGKLFF. As DNA, the CDR3 is TGTGCCAGCAGCTTAACTGCGGGTGTGGTCGCCGGGAAGCTGTTTTTT.

This chain links TRBV5-1 with TRBJ2-2, with TRBD2 identical over 9 bases. The length of the CDR3 is 18 residues. Trimming cost V 2 bases and J 5 bases; bases outside gene matches: 13. Per germline, CDR1 SGHRS and CDR2 YFSETQ. The DNA of the CDR3 is TGCGCCAGCAGCTTTTCACGGATTAGCGGGAGTAGAACCGGGGAGCTGTTTTTT. Its translation: CASSFSRISGSRTGELFF.

This clonotype occurred many times. The chain uses TRBV6-2 or TRBV6-3 and TRBJ2-7; D call uncertain. The CDR3 runs 16 residues. V dropped 0 bases and J dropped 0 bases, with 12 bases sitting between them. Germline loops: CDR1 MNHEY, CDR2 SVGEGT. The CDR3 region is CASSYSTVVNSYEQYV. CDR3 nucleotide sequence: TGTGCCAGCAGTTACTCGACCGTAGTGAACTCCTACGAGCAGTACGTC.

In the case of this clonotype: A read error may produce the germline difference seen at one junction end. The chain is built from TRBV6-5 and TRBJ2-1, with a possible D match to TRBD2 (5 bases). CDR1 and CDR2 (germline): MNHEY, SVGAGI. The CDR3 has 15 residues. For the CDR3, the DNA is TGTGCCAGAAGTTACTCTGGAGGAGTGGGTAATAAGCAGTTCTTC. It yields the protein CARSYSGGVGNKQFF.

As concerns this clonotype: Compared with germline, one end of the junction differs, possibly owing to a read error. V is TRBV7-8 and J is TRBJ2-2; TRBD2 might be the D (5 bases). The CDR3 is 16 amino acids. Germline assignment: CDR1 SGHVS and CDR2 FQNEAQ. CDR3 sequence: CARSFQTTSSIGELFF. The DNA of the CDR3 is TGTGCCAGGAGTTTTCAAACAACTAGTTCCATCGGGGAGTTGTTTTTT.

Points on this clonotype: This may be a read error: a much more frequent sequence differs by one nucleotide. This CDR3 is missing its conserved last phenylalanine or tryptophan, likely due to a read error. The chain has TRBV30 and TRBJ1-1; TRBD1 aligns across 9 bases. The germline gives CDR1 GTSNPN, CDR2 SVGIG (reference sequence). The CDR3 loop spans 11 amino acids. The ends lost 5 bases at V and 9 bases at J; junction bases unmatched: 4. The CDR3 region is CAWGTGIKAFY. The CDR3 nucleotides read TGTGCCTGGGGGACAGGGATTAAAGCTTTCTAT.

V is TRBV6-5 and J is TRBJ2-5; no definite D call. The CDR3 has 15 residues. CDR1 is MNHEY and CDR2 is SVGAGI in the germline V gene. Trimming removed 0 bases at V and 3 bases at J, with 11 bases between. Here the CDR3 DNA reads TGTGCCAGCAGTTACTCGGGTGGTGTGGAAGAGACCCAGTACTTC. This gives the protein CASSYSGGVEETQYF.

Comment on this clonotype: A read error may explain this, as a much larger clone is one base away. V is TRBV20-1 and J is TRBJ2-3, with 9 positions matching TRBD2. V was pared by 5 bases and J by 4 bases, with 7 bases of the junction left unmatched. The length of the CDR3 is 14 residues. Germline loops: CDR1 DFQATT, CDR2 SNEGSKA (reference sequence). The CDR3 DNA follows: TGCAGTGCTGTAGCGGGAGCTTTGTCAGATACGCAGTATTTT. Translation gives CSAVAGALSDTQYF.

The rearrangement uses TRBV2 and TRBJ1-2; no clear D gene. Germline loops: CDR1 SNHLY, CDR2 FYNNEI. The CDR3 is 16 residues long. V was clipped by 3 bases and J by 0 bases, with 14 bases between them. CDR3 nucleotide sequence: TGTGCCAGCAGTGATAAAGGTGCTCAAGCTAACTATGGCTACACCTTC. This codes for CASSDKGAQANYGYTF.

On this clonotype: A junction end diverges from the germline sequence, so it may reflect a read error. The chain carries TRBV29-1 and TRBJ2-3, with D possibly matching TRBD2 (6 bases). CDR3 length equals 15 residues. The germline gives CDR1 SQVTM, CDR2 ANQGSEA. As DNA, the CDR3 is TGCAGCGTTAACGCGGGGCGGCCACAAACAGATACGCGGTATTTT. This translates into CSVNAGRPQTDTRYF.

Concerning this clonotype: At one of its ends the junction is not consistent with the germline gene, which may arise from a read error. The rearrangement uses TRBV6-2 or TRBV6-3 and TRBJ1-5, with D perhaps matching TRBD1 (6 bases). Germline-derived CDR1 and CDR2 are MNHEY and SVGEGT. This CDR3 region has 16 residues. CDR3 residues: CASSYLASGGSRAQHF. As DNA, the CDR3 is TGCGCCAGCAGTTACTTGGCCTCGGGGGGCTCCAGGGCCCAGCATTTT.

The chain uses TRBV11-3 and TRBJ2-7; D perhaps matches TRBD2 (6 bases). Germline values: CDR1 SGHNT, CDR2 YENEEA. With 8 bases removed from V and 4 bases from J, the gap between germline ends came to 21 bases. The CDR3 is 15 amino acids. CDR3 bases: TGTGCCAGCGGCGTTTACCATGGGACTCCATACGAGCAGTACTTC. This encodes CASGVYHGTPYEQYF.

Concerning this clonotype itself: A much larger clone is a single base away; this may be a read error. The V call is TRBV28, the J call TRBJ2-4; the match to TRBD2 covers 7 bases. Per germline, CDR1 MDHEN and CDR2 SYDVKM. The CDR3 loop spans 16 amino acids. Germline trimming cut 2 bases from V and 6 bases from J; bases unmatched to any gene: 10. CDR3 sequence reads: CASSLTSERGLNIQYF. DNA for the CDR3: TGTGCCAGCAGTTTAACTAGCGAGAGGGGTTTAAACATTCAGTACTTC.

As regards this clonotype: Its ends do not fully match the called genes, so a read error is possible. The V and J genes are TRBV12-3 or TRBV12-4 and TRBJ2-6; no clear D gene. The CDR3 has 14 residues. CDR3 coding DNA: TGTGTCAGCAGTTTGTTCTCTGGTGCCAACGTCCTGACTTTC. It is translated as CVSSLFSGANVLTF.

This clonotype was recorded a few times. At one of its ends the junction is not consistent with the germline gene, which may arise from a read error. The chain's CDR3 is CASSLEAELVEQFF. CDR3 nucleotide sequence: TGTGCTAGCAGCTTAGAGGCAGAGTTAGTTGAGCAGTTCTTC. The genes are TRBV11-2 and TRBJ2-1; unclear D gene. CDR1 is SGHAT and CDR2 is FQNNGV in the germline V gene. This CDR3 is 14 amino acids long.

Regarding this clonotype: The CDR3 ends on some other residue instead of the conserved phenylalanine or tryptophan, so this is likely a read error. It is unclear where the CDR3 begins or ends on the DNA, so no DNA is shown, and the CDR3 is as TCRdb lists it. The rearrangement links TRBV4-1 to TRBJ2-7; the D call TRBD1 from the table was never checked on the DNA. The germline V gene has CDR1 MGHRA and CDR2 YSYEKL. The length of the CDR3 is 16 amino acids, counting both ends. CDR3 loop: CASGQDQRNPYDEQYY.

Worth noting for this clonotype: It may be a read error: a sequence one base away is much more abundant. The rearrangement uses TRBV7-9 and TRBJ1-5, with 9 bases aligning to TRBD1. Germline V lookup: CDR1 SEHNR, CDR2 FQNEAQ (reference sequence). The CDR3 totals 12 residues. The CDR3 nucleotides are TGTGCCAGCAGCCGGACAGGGGAACCCCATCATTTT. As protein: CASSRTGEPHHF. Full variable domain (remainder filled in from reference TRBV7-9 and TRBJ1-5): DTGVSQNPRHKITKRGQNVTFRCDPISEHNRLYWYRQTLGQGPEFLTYFQNEAQLEKSRLLSDRFSAERPKGSFSTLEIQRTEQGDSAMYLCASSRTGEPHHFGDGTRLSIL.